The clone carrying this T cell receptor (beta chain) was observed at least ten times. Its antigen is not identified. The data belong to a study of T-cell memory formation after mild COVID-19. Study-wide results and caveats: Contracting CD8+ clones were enriched in EMRA, CD4+ mainly in CM and EM. Among clones peaking at day 37 in the second wave, SARS-CoV-2 specificity remained unconfirmed. Pre-infection memory showed some responding clones, and this suggested that cross-reactive memory joined.

Employing constant-segment primers, 5'RACE generated TCR alpha and TCR beta cDNA libraries bearing sample barcodes and UMIs. TCRdb reprocessed the 5' RACE reads via MiXCR and lists one record per CDR3 protein. The sample carries 400,000 to 550,000 distinct CDR3 sequences, more than 20% recorded once. Trimming pared 10 bases from V and 6 bases from J, leaving 9 bases between. The V gene's germline CDR1 is ENHRY and CDR2 SYGVKD. This CDR3 is built from 11 residues. This receptor was obtained from an adult woman who had mild COVID-19 (a few samples of this study predate the infection). Cell type and time point are not known. The genes are TRBV10-3 and TRBJ2-2, with D uncertain. Source material: PBMCs or a T cell subset sorted from them (not recorded which). Here the CDR3 DNA reads TGTGCCACTACCGGCGCCGGGGAGCTGTTTTTT. Protein: CATTGAGELFF.